The entry that follows covers one TCR beta chain sequence. From germline, CDR1 is SGHRS and CDR2 YFSETQ. V lost 5 bases and J 0 bases, leaving 13 bases between the germline ends. The CDR3 loop spans 15 amino acids. This sample stems from a study of blood T cell repertoires in COVID-19. Study-level information: COVID-19 samples from acute and convalescent phases originated in the United States, Italy and Spain.

Clones were read by immunoSEQ multiplex PCR, and TCRdb kept only the in-frame ones, dropping some. The sample lists around 180,000 clones, around 85% occurring once. The TCR sequence derives from a man older than 75 with COVID-19, enrolled during active disease. Sequencing was performed on peripheral blood. V gene TRBV5-1 combines with J gene TRBJ2-3; D might be TRBD1 (5 bases). In DNA, the CDR3 is TGCGCCAGCAGATGGGTGGGGCTGAGCACAGATACGCAGTATTTT. It translates to CASRWVGLSTDTQYF.